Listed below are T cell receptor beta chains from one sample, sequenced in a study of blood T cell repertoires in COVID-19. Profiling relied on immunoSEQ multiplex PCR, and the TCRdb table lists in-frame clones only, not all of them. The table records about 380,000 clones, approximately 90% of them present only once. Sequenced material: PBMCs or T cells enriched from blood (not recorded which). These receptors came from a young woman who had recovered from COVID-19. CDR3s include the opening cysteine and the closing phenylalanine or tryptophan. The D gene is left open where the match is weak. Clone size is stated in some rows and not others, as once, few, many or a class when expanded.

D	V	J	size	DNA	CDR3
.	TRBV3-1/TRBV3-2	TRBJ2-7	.	TGTGCCAGCAGCCCACCCAAGGACTTTTTATATCGCTACGAGCAGTACTTC	CASSPPKDFLYRYEQYF
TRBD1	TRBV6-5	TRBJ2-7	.	TGTGCCAGCAGAGGGACAGGCCGCGAGAAGCAGTACTTC	CASRGTGREKQYF
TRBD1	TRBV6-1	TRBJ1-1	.	TGTGCCAGCAGTGATATCCATTCAGGGGGCATGCGGACTGAAGCTTTCTTT	CASSDIHSGGMRTEAFF
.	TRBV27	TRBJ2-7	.	TGTGCCAGCAGTTCCAGGGTGGCCTACGAGCAGTACTTC	CASSSRVAYEQYF
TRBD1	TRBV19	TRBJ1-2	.	TGTGCCAGTAGTATAGGGGGGACAGGGCGCGGCTACACCTTC	CASSIGGTGRGYTF
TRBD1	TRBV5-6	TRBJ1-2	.	TGTGCCAGCAGCTCCGGGACAGGAAACTATGGCTACACCTTC	CASSSGTGNYGYTF
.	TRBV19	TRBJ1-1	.	TGTGCCAGTAGTAGTCGTGGAGCCGAAGCTTTCTTT	CASSSRGAEAFF
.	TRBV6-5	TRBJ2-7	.	TGTGCCAGTCGCGGGACGGAGCAGTACTTC	CASRGTEQYF
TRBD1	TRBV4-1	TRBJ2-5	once	TGCGCCAGCAGCCAAGATGGTTTATTGGACAGGGGTGGAGAGACCCAGTACTTC	CASSQDGLLDRGGETQYF
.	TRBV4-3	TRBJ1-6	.	TGCGCCAGCAGCCTCATTAGCTTCCGGGAGCAAAATTCACCCCTCCACTTT	CASSLISFREQNSPLHF
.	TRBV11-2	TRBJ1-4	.	TGTGCCAGCAGCCTCCGGGGCCGGGAGGAGGAAAAACTGTTTTTT	CASSLRGREEEKLFF
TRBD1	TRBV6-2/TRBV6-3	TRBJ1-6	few	TGTGCCAGCAGTTACTACCGACAGGGCGGGAATTCACCCCTCCACTTT	CASSYYRQGGNSPLHF
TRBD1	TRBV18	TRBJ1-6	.	TGTGCCAGCTCACCAACGGGACAGGGCAATTCACCCCTCCACTTT	CASSPTGQGNSPLHF
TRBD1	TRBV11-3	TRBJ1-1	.	TGTGCCAGCAGCGCACGGACAGGGGGCTACACTGAAGCTTTCTTT	CASSARTGGYTEAFF
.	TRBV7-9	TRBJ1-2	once	TGTGCCAGCAGCTCCCCTCATCAGGGGAACTATGGCTACACCTTC	CASSSPHQGNYGYTF
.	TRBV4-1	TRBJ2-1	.	TGCGCCAGCAGCCAAGGTTTAGAAGTCGGGGGGCAGTTCTTC	CASSQGLEVGGQFF
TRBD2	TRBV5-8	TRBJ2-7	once	TGTGCCAGCAGCATCTACCGGGGCGGGGGGGCCGTCGAGCAGTACTTC	CASSIYRGGGAVEQYF
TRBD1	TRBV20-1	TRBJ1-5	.	TGCAGTGCAAGTATTGGACAGGGGGGAGGCAATCAGCCCCAGCATTTT	CSASIGQGGGNQPQHF
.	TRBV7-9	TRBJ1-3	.	TGTGCCAGCAGCCATTTTGCGGGGGGCGGTGGAAACACCATATATTTT	CASSHFAGGGGNTIYF
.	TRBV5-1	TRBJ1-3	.	TGCGCCAGCAGCTTGGGGACTGATGGAAACACCATATATTTT	CASSLGTDGNTIYF
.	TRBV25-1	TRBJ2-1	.	TGTGCCAGCAGTGCCCATCCCTACAATGAGCAGTTCTTC	CASSAHPYNEQFF
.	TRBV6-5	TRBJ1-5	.	TGTGCCAGCAGTTACATCACGGGACTCAATCAGCCCCAGCATTTT	CASSYITGLNQPQHF
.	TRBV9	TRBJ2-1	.	TGTGCCAGCAGCGTAGGGAGGACGGTTTTCGACAATGAGCAGTTCTTC	CASSVGRTVFDNEQFF
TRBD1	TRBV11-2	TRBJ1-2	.	TGTGCCAGCAGCCCGAGGACAGGGGGCGATGGCTACACCTTC	CASSPRTGGDGYTF
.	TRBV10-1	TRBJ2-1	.	TGCGCCAGCAGCGCGGGACTCATTTACAATGAGCAGTTCTTC	CASSAGLIYNEQFF
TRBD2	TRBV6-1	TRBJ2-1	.	TGTGCCAGCAGTGAAGCGCTTCTCGCGGGAGCTCTCAATGAGCAGTTCTTC	CASSEALLAGALNEQFF
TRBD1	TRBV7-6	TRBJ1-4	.	TGTGCCAGCAGCCCTCGACAGGGGAGAAGTAGTGAAAAACTGTTTTTT	CASSPRQGRSSEKLFF
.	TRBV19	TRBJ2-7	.	TGTGCCAGTAGTTTGGGGGCGCTCAACGAGCAGTACTTC	CASSLGALNEQYF
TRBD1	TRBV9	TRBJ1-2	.	TGTGCCAGCAGCGTAGTAAGCTCAGGGGGCTCTGGCTACACCTTC	CASSVVSSGGSGYTF
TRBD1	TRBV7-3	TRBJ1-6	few	TGTGCCAGCAGCGAAGGACAGGGGCGTTCACCCCTCCACTTT	CASSEGQGRSPLHF
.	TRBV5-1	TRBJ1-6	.	TGCGCCAGCAGCTTGGCCAGGGATGGTTCACCCCTCCACTTT	CASSLARDGSPLHF
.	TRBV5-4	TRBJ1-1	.	TGTGCCAGCAGCCCAGAGGGTAAAAACACTGAAGCTTTCTTT	CASSPEGKNTEAFF
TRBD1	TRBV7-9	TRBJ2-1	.	TGTGCCAGCAGCTTAGAGGGGGCCTCCTACAATGAGCAGTTCTTC	CASSLEGASYNEQFF
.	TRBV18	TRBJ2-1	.	TGTGCCAGCTCACCACGTTTGAGGAGCCGAGATTACAATGAGCAGTTCTTC	CASSPRLRSRDYNEQFF
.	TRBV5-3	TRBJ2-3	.	TGTGCCAGAAGTAGACTAGTTCGGGTATGGTATTTT	CARSRLVRVWYF
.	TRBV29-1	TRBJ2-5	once	TGCAGCGCCCAAGCATCGGGGGTCGAGACCCAGTACTTC	CSAQASGVETQYF
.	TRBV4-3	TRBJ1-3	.	TGCGCCAGCAGCCAAGGTGCGGGTCCTGGAAACACCATATATTTT	CASSQGAGPGNTIYF
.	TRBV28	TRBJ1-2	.	TGTGCCAGCAGTCCCCCGGGAAGCCCGGGGGGCTACACCTTC	CASSPPGSPGGYTF
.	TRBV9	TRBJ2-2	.	TGTGCCAGCAGCGTAGTTGCCAGGAACACCGGGGAGCTGTTTTTT	CASSVVARNTGELFF
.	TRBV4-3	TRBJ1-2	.	TGCGCCAGCAGCCAAGCGGGGACTAACTATGGCTACACCTTC	CASSQAGTNYGYTF
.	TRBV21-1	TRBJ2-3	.	TGTGCCAGCAGCAAATTGACCTTTGCGGGTCCGCTTTACCCTAGCACAGATACGCAGTATTTT	CASSKLTFAGPLYPSTDTQYF
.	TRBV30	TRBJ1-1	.	TGTGCCTGGAGCCCCCTGGCCACTGAAGCTTTCTTT	CAWSPLATEAFF
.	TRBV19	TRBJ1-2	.	TGTGCCAGTAGTGTGGGGCCTGGGAGGGACTATGGCTACACCTTC	CASSVGPGRDYGYTF
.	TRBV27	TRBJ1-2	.	TGTGCCAGCGGACTATCCGGGGGTATGGGAACTCCCCCCTATGGCTACACCTTC	CASGLSGGMGTPPYGYTF
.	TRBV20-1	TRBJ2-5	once	TGCAGTGCTAGTCGGGGAGAAGAGACCCAGTACTTC	CSASRGEETQYF
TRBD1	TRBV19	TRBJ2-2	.	TGTGCCAGTAGTATGACAGGGCTAGGCGGGGAGCTGTTTTTT	CASSMTGLGGELFF
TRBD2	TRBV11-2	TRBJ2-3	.	TGTGCCAGCAGCTCACCCGGGACTAGCGGGGGGGCAGCAGATACGCAGTATTTT	CASSSPGTSGGAADTQYF